This T cell receptor beta chain is from a study of blood T cell repertoires in COVID-19 (dated by TCRdb to 2020 to 2022). Background for the entire study: Samples covering the acute and convalescent phases of COVID-19 were provided by collaborators in the United States, Italy and Spain. The material from the prospective study consisted of cDNA or gDNA derived from T cells, B-cell-depleted T cells, or PBMCs. Subjects who had been exposed to COVID-19, were actively infected with it, or had recovered from it provided the deeply sampled blood TCRbeta repertoires that made up the dataset. A freely available public database, intended as a resource for researchers studying the immune response to SARS-CoV-2, is where the repertoires were released. The samples were drawn from two sources: the first 160 participants of the ongoing ImmuneRACE study, and 1,200 or so subjects contributed by 6 global collaborators. The sample metadata nearly always contained a de-identified subject ID, COVID-19 status, age in years and sex. Where available, HLA class I and class II types were obtained from metadata supplied by the sample provider rather than from assay-based typing. Here is what the overall study found, with its caveats: The amount of clinical and demographic metadata varied by source and participant and was provided uncurated.

TCRbeta CDR3 regions were amplified from genomic DNA by means of the immunoSEQ Assay, a bias-controlled multiplex PCR. Under the source paper's analysis protocol: The number of nucleated cells in each sample was estimated from the amplification of reference gene primers within the assay. Sequence reads were collapsed and filtered to measure the absolute abundance of every unique TCRbeta CDR3 rearrangement. For each sample, productive Simpson clonality was calculated as the square root of Simpson's diversity index over productive rearrangements. TCRdb carries this immuneACCESS record with in-frame sequences only. Its versions omit some clonotypes, under half of them owing to an unresolved V gene in the studies checked, with the rest unexplained. From that table come the V and J calls and clone size; the DNA was used to work out D and trimming. The sample data list about 100,000 clones, and about 88% of these were observed just once. Of the sample, 7.4% is held by the ten largest clones.

On this clone itself: The specificity of this receptor is unknown. Base-call qualities are not available, and no considerably larger clone is one nucleotide away.

Whole blood was collected in K2EDTA tubes by collaborating institutions according to the institutions' own protocols. For TCRbeta analysis, collaborators shipped samples as frozen whole blood, isolated PBMCs, or DNA extracted from either of those sample types. The sequenced sample consisted of peripheral blood. This receptor was taken from a man aged 25 to 45 in a cohort sampled during active COVID-19.

The nucleotide sequence reads as follows: TGCGCCAGCAGCTTGAGGGTGAGCGGGGGGTTAACAGATACGCAGTATTTT. This codes for CASSLRVSGGLTDTQYF. In this chain, TRBV5-1 is recombined with TRBJ2-3, with 9 central nucleotides matching TRBD2. Trimming takes 1 base off V and 3 bases off J; junction bases not matched to a gene: 9. Inclusive of the bounding cysteine and phenylalanine, the CDR3 is 17 residues long. Only CDR3 DNA remains: 51 bases, in frame from the first base. The CDR1 and CDR2 encoded by the germline V gene are SGHRS and YFSETQ.